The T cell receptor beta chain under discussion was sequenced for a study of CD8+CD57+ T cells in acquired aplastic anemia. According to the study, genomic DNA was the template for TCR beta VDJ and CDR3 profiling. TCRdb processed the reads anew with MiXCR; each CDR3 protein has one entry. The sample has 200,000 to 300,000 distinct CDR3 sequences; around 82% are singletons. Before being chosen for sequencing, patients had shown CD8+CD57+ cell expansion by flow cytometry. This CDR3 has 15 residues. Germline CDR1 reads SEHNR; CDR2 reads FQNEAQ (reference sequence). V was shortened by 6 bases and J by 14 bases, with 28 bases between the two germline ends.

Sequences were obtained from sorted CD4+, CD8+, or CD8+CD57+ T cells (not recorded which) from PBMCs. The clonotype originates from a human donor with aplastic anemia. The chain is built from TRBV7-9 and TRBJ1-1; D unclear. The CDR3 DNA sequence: TGTGCCAGCAGGTCAGAGCCAACTCCCAACACTGAACCCTTCTTT. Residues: CASRSEPTPNTEPFF. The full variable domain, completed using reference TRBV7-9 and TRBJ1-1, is DTGVSQNPRHKITKRGQNVTFRCDPISEHNRLYWYRQTLGQGPEFLTYFQNEAQLEKSRLLSDRFSAERPKGSFSTLEIQRTEQGDSAMYLCASRSEPTPNTEPFFGQGTRLTVV.